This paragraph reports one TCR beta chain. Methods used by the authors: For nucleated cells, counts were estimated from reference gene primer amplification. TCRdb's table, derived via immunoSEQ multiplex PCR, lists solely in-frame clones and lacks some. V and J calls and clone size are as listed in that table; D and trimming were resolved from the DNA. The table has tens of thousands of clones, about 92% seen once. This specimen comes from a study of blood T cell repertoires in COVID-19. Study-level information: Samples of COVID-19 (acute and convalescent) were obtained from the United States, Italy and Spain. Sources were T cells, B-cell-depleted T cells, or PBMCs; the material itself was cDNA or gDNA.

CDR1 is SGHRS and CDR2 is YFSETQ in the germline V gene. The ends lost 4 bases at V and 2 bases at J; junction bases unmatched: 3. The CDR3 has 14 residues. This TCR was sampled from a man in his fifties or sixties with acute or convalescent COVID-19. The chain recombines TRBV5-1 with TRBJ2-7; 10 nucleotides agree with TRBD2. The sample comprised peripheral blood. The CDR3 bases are TGCGCCAGCAGCCAAACTAGCGGGGCCTACGAGCAGTACTTC. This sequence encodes CASSQTSGAYEQYF.